One sample yielded the 31 T cell receptor beta chains listed below, sequenced in a study of blood T cell repertoires in COVID-19. The data were produced by immunoSEQ multiplex PCR, yet TCRdb's version contains in-frame clones alone and is incomplete. The sample has fewer than 65,000 clones, around 79% seen once. Source material: peripheral blood. These receptors all stem from a man aged 65-85 years with acute or convalescent COVID-19.

The chain is built from TRBV7-6 and TRBJ2-1; D may be TRBD2 (6 bases). Trimming took off 1 base at V and 7 bases at J, with 17 bases between the two ends. This CDR3 has 16 residues. Germline V CDR1 and CDR2: SGHVS, FNYEAQ. This CDR3 reads CASSLGSNGGRNEQFF. DNA for the CDR3: TGTGCCAGCAGCTTAGGGTCGAACGGGGGACGGAATGAGCAGTTCTTC.

This chain connects TRBV6-5 to TRBJ1-1, with D maybe TRBD1 (5 bases). Trimming shortened V by 8 bases and J by 0 bases, and 13 bases separated the two germline ends. Germline V gene sequence: CDR1 MNHEY, CDR2 SVGAGI. CDR3 length: 14 residues. CDR3 loop: CASSKGLLNTEAFF. The CDR3 DNA is TGTGCCAGCTCAAAGGGGCTTCTGAACACTGAAGCTTTCTTT.

The gene calls are TRBV7-8 and TRBJ2-7, with 7 positions matching TRBD1. The germline CDR1 and CDR2 sequences are SGHVS and FQNEAQ. Trimming at V came to 2 bases and at J to 2 bases, leaving 12 bases not matched to a gene. There are 17 residues in the CDR3. The CDR3 is CASSLSSTGYAAYEQYF. CDR3 DNA sequence: TGTGCCAGCAGCTTATCCTCGACAGGGTATGCCGCCTACGAGCAGTACTTC. Combining the CDR3 with reference TRBV7-8 and TRBJ2-7 gives the whole variable domain GAGVSQSPRYKVAKRGQDVALRCDPISGHVSLFWYQQALGQGPEFLTYFQNEAQLDKSGLPSDRFFAERPEGSVSTLKIQRTQQEDSAVYLCASSLSSTGYAAYEQYFGPGTRLTVT.

V gene TRBV9 combines with J gene TRBJ1-1; no reliable D call. Trimming took 4 bases from V and 2 from J, leaving 6 bases between them. From germline, CDR1 is SGDLS and CDR2 YYNGEE. The CDR3 totals 12 residues. CDR3 in amino acids: CASSRGNTEAFF. The CDR3, as DNA: TGTGCCAGCAGCCGAGGAAACACTGAAGCTTTCTTT. Complete variable domain (other parts from reference TRBV9 and TRBJ1-1): DSGVTQTPKHLITATGQRVTLRCSPRSGDLSVYWYQQSLDQGLQFLIQYYNGEERAKGNILERFSAQQFPDLHSELNLSSLELGDSALYFCASSRGNTEAFFGQGTRLTVV.

V is TRBV19 and J is TRBJ1-6, with 8 bases that match TRBD1. Germline V gene lookup returns CDR1 LNHDA and CDR2 SQIVND (reference sequence). This CDR3 spans 15 amino acids. Losses at the gene ends were 5 bases for V and 7 bases for J; bases not matched to a gene: 7. CDR3 amino acids: CASSQRTGLNSPLHF. In nucleotides, the CDR3 is TGTGCCAGTAGTCAAAGGACAGGGTTAAATTCACCCCTCCACTTT.

The genes are TRBV6-5 and TRBJ2-1; 7 positions agree with TRBD2. The CDR3 contains 15 residues. Germline-derived CDR1 and CDR2 are MNHEY and SVGAGI. Trimming removed 6 bases from V and 2 bases from J; junction bases left unmatched: 7. CDR3 loop: CASRATSVPYNEQFF. The CDR3, as DNA: TGTGCCAGCAGAGCCACTAGCGTCCCCTACAATGAGCAGTTCTTC.

The CDR3 loop is CASSRFTESNQPQHF. CDR3 sequence (DNA): TGTGCCAGCAGCCGCTTTACAGAGAGCAATCAGCCCCAGCATTTT. The rearrangement uses TRBV28 and TRBJ1-5; D gene ambiguous. Trimming pared 6 bases from V and 1 base from J, leaving 13 bases between. Per the germline V gene, CDR1 is MDHEN and CDR2 is SYDVKM. This CDR3 contains 15 residues.

The rearrangement links TRBV11-3 to TRBJ2-2, with D unresolved. V dropped 0 bases and J dropped 7 bases, with 9 bases sitting between them. The germline V gene has CDR1 SGHNT and CDR2 YENEEA. The CDR3 covers 14 residues. CDR3 region: CASSLDGRGGELFF. The CDR3 DNA follows: TGTGCCAGCAGCTTAGATGGCCGCGGCGGGGAGCTGTTTTTT.

The chain carries TRBV5-6 and TRBJ1-2; D possibly corresponds to TRBD1 (5 bases). The length of the CDR3 is 15 residues. Germline lookup yields CDR1 SGHDT and CDR2 YYEEEE. V shed 2 bases and J shed 5 bases, with 16 bases lying between them. The CDR3 DNA sequence: TGTGCCAGCAGCTTAGGTGCGGGACGGGGATATGGCTACACCTTC. Amino acid sequence: CASSLGAGRGYGYTF.

This chain joins TRBV2 and TRBJ2-5; the D gene is possibly TRBD1 (6 bases). Germline loops: CDR1 SNHLY, CDR2 FYNNEI. The V end lost 2 bases, the J end lost 2 bases, and 9 bases lay between the germline ends. The CDR3 runs 14 residues. The DNA for the CDR3 is TGTGCCAGCAGTGAAATTGGACAGCAAGAGACCCAGTACTTC. Amino acid sequence: CASSEIGQQETQYF.

The chain links TRBV4-1 to TRBJ1-5; D may be TRBD1 (5 bases). V was shortened by 2 bases and J by 2 bases, with 10 bases between the two germline ends. Germline values: CDR1 MGHRA, CDR2 YSYEKL. The CDR3 totals 15 residues. The CDR3 DNA sequence: TGCGCCAGCAGCCAACTTAAGACAGGCAATCAGCCCCAGCATTTT. This gives the protein CASSQLKTGNQPQHF.

Here the CDR3 reads CASKVGSPNTEAFF. CDR3 coding DNA: TGTGCCAGCAAAGTGGGCTCACCGAACACTGAAGCTTTCTTT. The chain links TRBV11-3 to TRBJ1-1; D remains ambiguous. This CDR3 is built from 14 residues. Germline V gives CDR1 SGHNT, CDR2 YENEEA. V lost 7 bases and J 1 base, leaving 13 bases between the germline ends.

This chain links TRBV24-1 with TRBJ1-2; 7 bases match TRBD1. J was trimmed by 8 bases and V by 4 bases; bases with no gene match: 9. The CDR3 length is 14 residues. Germline lookup yields CDR1 KGHDR and CDR2 SFDVKD. The CDR3 region has the DNA TGTGCCACCAGTGACCATACAGGGGTTGAGGGCTACACCTTC. Translated: CATSDHTGVEGYTF.

The V and J genes are TRBV18 and TRBJ1-5, with D possibly being TRBD1 (5 bases). V shed 3 bases and J shed 7 bases, with 13 bases lying between them. Germline lookup yields CDR1 KGHSH and CDR2 LQKENI. This CDR3 is 14 amino acids long. The CDR3 region is CASSPAQGGQPQHF. The CDR3 DNA follows: TGTGCCAGCTCACCGGCGCAGGGAGGCCAGCCCCAGCATTTT. The full variable domain, completed using reference TRBV18 and TRBJ1-5, is NAGVMQNPRHLVRRRGQEARLRCSPMKGHSHVYWYRQLPEEGLKFMVYLQKENIIDESGMPKERFSAEFPKEGPSILRIQQVVRGDSAAYFCASSPAQGGQPQHFGDGTRLSIL.

The chain carries TRBV7-2 and TRBJ1-1; 7 nucleotides align to TRBD1. Germline loops: CDR1 SGHTA, CDR2 FQGNSA. Trimming removed 3 bases from V and 1 base from J; junction bases left unmatched: 2. This CDR3 region has 14 residues. In DNA form, the CDR3 reads TGTGCCAGCAGCTTCCGGGACAGGAACACTGAAGCTTTCTTT. Translated, it gives CASSFRDRNTEAFF.

DNA for the CDR3: TGTGCCAGCAGTTACGGGAGGAGGGGAACCTACAATGAGCAGTTCTTC. Translating it yields CASSYGRRGTYNEQFF. This chain joins TRBV6-5 and TRBJ2-1, with D perhaps matching TRBD2 (6 bases). This CDR3 is built from 16 residues. Per the germline V gene, CDR1 is MNHEY and CDR2 is SVGAGI. V was trimmed by 2 bases and J by 2 bases, leaving 13 bases between them.

The chain combines TRBV5-1 with TRBJ1-2; D ambiguous. The CDR3 sequence is 15 residues long. Per germline, CDR1 SGHRS and CDR2 YFSETQ. V shed 0 bases and J shed 5 bases, with 14 bases lying between them. CDR3 sequence (DNA): TGCGCCAGCAGCTTGGTGTTCGACGGAGCTTATGGCTACACCTTC. Protein sequence: CASSLVFDGAYGYTF.

The chain joins TRBV6-2 or TRBV6-3 to TRBJ1-6; D is unresolved. V was shortened by 3 bases and J by 7 bases, with 13 bases between the two germline ends. The CDR3 spans 15 residues. Germline CDR1 and CDR2: MNHEY and SVGEGT. The CDR3 nucleotides are TGTGCCAGCAGTTATTCGGGATCCGGGAATTCACCCCTCCACTTT. It codes for CASSYSGSGNSPLHF.

CDR3 sequence: CASSVELAGGPGELFF. As DNA, the CDR3 is TGTGCCAGCAGCGTAGAGCTGGCGGGGGGCCCCGGGGAGCTGTTTTTT. The chain uses TRBV9 and TRBJ2-2, with TRBD2 matching 8 bases. With 0 bases clipped from V and 6 bases from J, the junction kept 7 bases outside the gene matches. CDR1 is SGDLS and CDR2 is YYNGEE in the germline V gene. This CDR3 has 16 amino acids.

This clone was seen once. One end of the junction varies from germline; a read error may be responsible. The V and J genes are TRBV28 and TRBJ2-7; 7 bases match TRBD1. The germline gives CDR1 MDHEN, CDR2 SYDVKM. There are 12 residues in the CDR3. The CDR3 region is CASSPRDRPGAF. CDR3 sequence (DNA): TGTGCCAGCAGTCCAAGGGACAGACCTGGAGCCTTC.

The chain employs TRBV7-2 and TRBJ2-2, with 7 positions matching TRBD2. The CDR3 is 15 residues long. Germline loops: CDR1 SGHTA, CDR2 FQGNSA. V lost 5 bases and J lost 4; bases outside the gene matches: 7. The CDR3 is CASSPSASGTGELFF. In nucleotides, the CDR3 is TGTGCCAGCAGCCCCTCAGCTAGCGGCACCGGGGAGCTGTTTTTT.

The chain joins TRBV19 to TRBJ1-4; D possibly corresponds to TRBD1 (6 bases). CDR3 length equals 13 residues. Per germline, CDR1 LNHDA and CDR2 SQIVND (reference sequence). Trimming stripped 3 bases from V and 5 bases from J, with 7 bases between. CDR3 nucleotide sequence: TGTGCCAGTAGTATGGGGGCGAATGAAAAACTGTTTTTT. Translated: CASSMGANEKLFF. The variable domain in full, with the rest retrieved from reference TRBV19 and TRBJ1-4, is DGGITQSPKYLFRKEGQNVTLSCEQNLNHDAMYWYRQDPGQGLRLIYYSQIVNDFQKGDIAEGYSVSREKKESFPLTVTSAQKNPTAFYLCASSMGANEKLFFGSGTQLSVL.

V is TRBV11-3 and J is TRBJ2-1; 12 nucleotides line up with TRBD2. The length of the CDR3 is 17 residues. Germline V CDR1 and CDR2: SGHNT, YENEEA. V shed 3 bases and J 3 bases; nucleotides not matched to a gene: 6. The CDR3 protein is CASSFQALAGGYNEQFF. The CDR3, as DNA: TGTGCCAGCAGCTTCCAAGCACTAGCGGGGGGCTACAATGAGCAGTTCTTC.

The rearrangement joins TRBV28 to TRBJ2-3; possible D gene TRBD2, 7 bases. CDR1 and CDR2 from the germline V gene are MDHEN and SYDVKM. V lost 3 bases and J lost 2, with 12 bases in between. The CDR3 extends over 15 amino acids. CDR3 nucleotides: TGTGCCAGCAGTTTTGTAGGGGGGGCCACAGATACGCAGTATTTT. This gives the protein CASSFVGGATDTQYF.

The chain combines TRBV5-1 with TRBJ2-3, with unresolved D. CDR1 and CDR2 (germline): SGHRS, YFSETQ. The CDR3 totals 14 residues. The germline V and J ends were trimmed by 2 bases and 3 bases, with 10 bases remaining between them. Here the CDR3 reads CASSFSDQTDTQYF. The DNA for the CDR3 is TGCGCCAGCAGCTTCTCAGATCAGACAGATACGCAGTATTTT.

The rearrangement joins TRBV5-1 to TRBJ2-3, with 9 bases lining up with TRBD1. The CDR3 covers 14 residues. Trimming at V came to 5 bases and at J to 1 base, leaving 2 bases not matched to a gene. The germline gives CDR1 SGHRS, CDR2 YFSETQ. The CDR3 loop reads CASRGDRGTDTQYF. For the CDR3, the DNA is TGCGCCAGCAGGGGGGACAGGGGCACAGATACGCAGTATTTT. The variable domain in full, with the rest retrieved from reference TRBV5-1 and TRBJ2-3, is KAGVTQTPRYLIKTRGQQVTLSCSPISGHRSVSWYQQTPGQGLQFLFEYFSETQRNKGNFPGRFSGRQFSNSRSEMNVSTLELGDSALYLCASRGDRGTDTQYFGPGTRLTVL.

This rearrangement joins TRBV9 to TRBJ2-2; a possible D gene is TRBD2 (5 bases). The length of the CDR3 is 14 residues. The V gene lost 4 bases and the J gene lost 6 bases, with 13 bases spanning the gap. Per germline, CDR1 SGDLS and CDR2 YYNGEE. The CDR3 is CASSPQTNPGELFF. The CDR3 DNA sequence: TGTGCCAGCAGCCCCCAGACTAATCCCGGGGAGCTGTTTTTT.

Turning to this clone: The junction shows a germline mismatch at one end, possibly a read error. The V and J genes are TRBV7-2 and TRBJ2-2; 9 positions match TRBD1. CDR1 and CDR2 from the germline V gene are SGHTA and FQGNSA. This CDR3 contains 14 residues. The CDR3 reads CASRRDRDTRELFF. The CDR3 coding sequence is TGTGCCAGCAGGCGGGACAGGGACACCAGGGAGCTGTTTTTT.

This chain connects TRBV14 to TRBJ2-1, with 7 bases lining up with TRBD2. V gave up 5 bases and J gave up 15 bases; unmatched junction bases: 7. Per the germline V gene, CDR1 is SGHDN and CDR2 is FVKESK. The CDR3 totals 11 residues. In DNA, the CDR3 is TGTGCCAGCAGCTGGGGGGGAGTTCCGTTCTTC. It specifies CASSWGGVPFF.

This clone was picked up a small number of times. The CDR3 DNA follows: TGTGCCAGTAGGGAAGGGGGCGAGGACGAGCAGTACTTC. This sequence encodes CASREGGEDEQYF. V gene TRBV19 combines with J gene TRBJ2-7; 7 bases agree with TRBD1. CDR3 length: 13 residues. Germline CDR1 reads LNHDA; CDR2 reads SQIVND (reference sequence). V lost 6 bases and J lost 5; bases outside the gene matches: 7.

This clone showed up just once. V is TRBV5-1 and J is TRBJ2-7; 10 positions agree with TRBD2. CDR3 length: 12 amino acids. Per germline, CDR1 SGHRS and CDR2 YFSETQ. Losses at the gene ends were 0 bases for V and 13 bases for J; bases not matched to a gene: 4. CDR3 DNA: TGCGCCAGCAGCTTGGCTCTAGCGGGGGTTTACTTC. Encoded protein: CASSLALAGVYF.